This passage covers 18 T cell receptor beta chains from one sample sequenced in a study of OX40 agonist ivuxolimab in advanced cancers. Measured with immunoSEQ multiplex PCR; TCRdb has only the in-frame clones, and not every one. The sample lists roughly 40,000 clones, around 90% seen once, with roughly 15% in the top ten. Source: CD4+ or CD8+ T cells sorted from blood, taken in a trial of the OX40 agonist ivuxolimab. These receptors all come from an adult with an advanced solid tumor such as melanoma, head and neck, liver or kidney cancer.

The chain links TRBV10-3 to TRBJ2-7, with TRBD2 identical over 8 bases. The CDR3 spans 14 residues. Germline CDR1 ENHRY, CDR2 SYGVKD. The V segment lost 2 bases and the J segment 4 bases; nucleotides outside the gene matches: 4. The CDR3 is CAISETGGPYEQYF. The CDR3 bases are TGTGCCATCAGTGAGACGGGAGGGCCTTACGAGCAGTACTTC.

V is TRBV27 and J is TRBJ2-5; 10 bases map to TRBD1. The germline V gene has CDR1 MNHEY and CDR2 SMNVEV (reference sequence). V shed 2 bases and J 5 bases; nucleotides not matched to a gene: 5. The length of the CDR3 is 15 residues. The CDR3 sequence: CASSLETGGVETQYF. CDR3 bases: TGTGCCAGCAGTTTAGAGACAGGGGGCGTTGAGACCCAGTACTTC.

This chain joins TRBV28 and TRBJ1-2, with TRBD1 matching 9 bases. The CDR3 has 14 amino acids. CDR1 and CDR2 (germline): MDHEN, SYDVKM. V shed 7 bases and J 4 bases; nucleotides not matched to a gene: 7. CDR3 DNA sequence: TGTGCCAGCACCATCGACAGGGGGGCCTATGGCTACACCTTC. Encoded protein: CASTIDRGAYGYTF.

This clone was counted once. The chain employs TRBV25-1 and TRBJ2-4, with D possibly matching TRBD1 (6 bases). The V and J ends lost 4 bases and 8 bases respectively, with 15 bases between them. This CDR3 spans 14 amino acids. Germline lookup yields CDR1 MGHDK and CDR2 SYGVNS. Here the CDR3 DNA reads TGTGCCAGCAGTGTCGGGACAAGTCTCGACATTCAGTACTTC. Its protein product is CASSVGTSLDIQYF.

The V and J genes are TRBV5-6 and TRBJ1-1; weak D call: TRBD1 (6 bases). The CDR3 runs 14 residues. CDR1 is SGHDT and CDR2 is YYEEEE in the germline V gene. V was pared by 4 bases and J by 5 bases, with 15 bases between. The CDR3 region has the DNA TGTGCCAGCAGCCAGGGGACCCCGAGGACTGAAGCTTTCTTT. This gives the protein CASSQGTPRTEAFF.

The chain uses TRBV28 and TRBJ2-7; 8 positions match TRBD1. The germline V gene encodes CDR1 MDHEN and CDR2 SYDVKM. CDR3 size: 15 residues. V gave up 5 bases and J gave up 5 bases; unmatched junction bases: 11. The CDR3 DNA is TGTGCCAGCAGTCTAGGGACAGGTAATTCCAACGAGCAGTACTTC. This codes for CASSLGTGNSNEQYF.

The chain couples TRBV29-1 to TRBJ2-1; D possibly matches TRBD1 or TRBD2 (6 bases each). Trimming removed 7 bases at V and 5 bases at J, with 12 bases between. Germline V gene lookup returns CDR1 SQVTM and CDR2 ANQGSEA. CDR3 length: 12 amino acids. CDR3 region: CSARGLNNEQFF. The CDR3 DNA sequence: TGCAGCGCCAGGGGACTGAACAATGAGCAGTTCTTC.

CDR3: CASSQETSGRLYNEQFF. The CDR3 bases are TGCGCCAGCAGCCAAGAGACTAGCGGGAGGCTCTACAATGAGCAGTTCTTC. The V gene is TRBV4-1, the J gene TRBJ2-1; 13 bases are shared with TRBD2. The CDR3 loop spans 17 amino acids. Trimming cost V 0 bases and J 3 bases; bases outside gene matches: 2. Germline CDR1 reads MGHRA; CDR2 reads YSYEKL.

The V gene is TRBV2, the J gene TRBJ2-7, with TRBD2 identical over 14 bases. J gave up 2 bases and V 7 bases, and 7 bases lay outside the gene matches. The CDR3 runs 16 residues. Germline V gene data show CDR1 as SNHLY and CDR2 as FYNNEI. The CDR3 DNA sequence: TGTGCCAGCATTTTCGGACTAGCGGGAGGTCCCTACGAGCAGTACTTC. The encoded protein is CASIFGLAGGPYEQYF.

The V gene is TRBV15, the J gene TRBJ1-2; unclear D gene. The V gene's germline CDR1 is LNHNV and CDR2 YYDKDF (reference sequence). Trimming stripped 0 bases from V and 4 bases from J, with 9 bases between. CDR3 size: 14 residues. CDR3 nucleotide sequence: TGTGCCACCAGCAGAGATTCCGGTGGCTATGGCTACACCTTC. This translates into CATSRDSGGYGYTF.

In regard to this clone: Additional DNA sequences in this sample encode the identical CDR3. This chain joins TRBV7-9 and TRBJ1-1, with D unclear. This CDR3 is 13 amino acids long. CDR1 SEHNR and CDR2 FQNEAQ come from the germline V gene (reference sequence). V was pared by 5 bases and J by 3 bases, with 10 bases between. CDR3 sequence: CASSGSRDTEAFF. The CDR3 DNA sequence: TGTGCCAGCAGCGGGTCGCGGGACACTGAAGCTTTCTTT.

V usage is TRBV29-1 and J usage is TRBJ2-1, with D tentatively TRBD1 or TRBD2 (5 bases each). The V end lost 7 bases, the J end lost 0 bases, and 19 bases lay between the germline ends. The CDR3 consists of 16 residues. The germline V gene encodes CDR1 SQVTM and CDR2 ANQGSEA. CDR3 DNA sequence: TGCAGCGCCCTGGGACCCTCACCGAGCTCCTACAATGAGCAGTTCTTC. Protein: CSALGPSPSSYNEQFF.

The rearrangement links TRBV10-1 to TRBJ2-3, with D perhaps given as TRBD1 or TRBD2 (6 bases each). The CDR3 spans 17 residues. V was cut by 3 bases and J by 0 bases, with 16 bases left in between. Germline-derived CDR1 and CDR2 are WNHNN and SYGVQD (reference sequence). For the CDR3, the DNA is TGCGCCAGCAGTGAATCTGTTTGGGGGGCAAGCACAGATACGCAGTATTTT. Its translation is CASSESVWGASTDTQYF.

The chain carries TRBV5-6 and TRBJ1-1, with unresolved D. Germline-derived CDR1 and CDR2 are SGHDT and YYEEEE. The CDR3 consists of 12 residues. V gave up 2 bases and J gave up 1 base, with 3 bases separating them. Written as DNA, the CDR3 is TGTGCCAGCAGCTTAAGGAACACTGAAGCTTTCTTT. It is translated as CASSLRNTEAFF.

The CDR3 loop reads CASSIDHLYQETQYF. In DNA form, the CDR3 reads TGTGCCAGTAGTATAGATCATCTCTACCAAGAGACCCAGTACTTC. The chain links TRBV19 to TRBJ2-5; D unresolved. The CDR3 runs to 15 residues. In germline, CDR1 is LNHDA, CDR2 SQIVND (reference sequence). The V end was cut by 0 bases, the J end by 0 bases, with 8 bases between.

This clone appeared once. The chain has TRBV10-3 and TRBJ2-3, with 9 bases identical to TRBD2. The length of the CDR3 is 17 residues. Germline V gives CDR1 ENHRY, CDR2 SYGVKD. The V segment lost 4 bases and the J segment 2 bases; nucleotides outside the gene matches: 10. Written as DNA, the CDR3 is TGTGCCATCAGTGTGGGACTAGCTGGGATTGACACAGATACGCAGTATTTT. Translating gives CAISVGLAGIDTDTQYF.

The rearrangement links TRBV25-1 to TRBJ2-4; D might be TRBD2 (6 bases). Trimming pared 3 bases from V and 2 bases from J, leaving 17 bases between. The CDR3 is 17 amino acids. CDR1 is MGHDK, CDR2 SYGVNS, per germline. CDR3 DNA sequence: TGTGCCAGCAGTGAGGATTCGCGGGGACTTACCAAAAACATTCAGTACTTC. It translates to CASSEDSRGLTKNIQYF. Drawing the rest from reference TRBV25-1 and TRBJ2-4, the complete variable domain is EADIYQTPRYLVIGTGKKITLECSQTMGHDKMYWYQQDPGMELHLIHYSYGVNSTEKGDLSSESTVSRIRTEHFPLTLESARPSHTSQYLCASSEDSRGLTKNIQYFGAGTRLSVL.

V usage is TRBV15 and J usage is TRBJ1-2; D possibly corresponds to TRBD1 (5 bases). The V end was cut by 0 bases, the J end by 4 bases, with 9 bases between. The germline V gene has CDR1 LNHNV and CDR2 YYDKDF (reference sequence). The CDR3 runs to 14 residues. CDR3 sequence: CATSREGVGYGYTF. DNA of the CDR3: TGTGCCACCAGCAGAGAGGGGGTGGGCTATGGCTACACCTTC.